The entry that follows covers one TCR beta chain sequence. These data originate in a study of blood T cell repertoires in COVID-19. The ends were cut back, 5 bases at V and 4 bases at J, with 10 bases in the middle. The CDR3 runs to 13 residues. Germline assignment: CDR1 SGHRS and CDR2 YFSETQ. Original analysis: The assay estimated nucleated cells by amplifying reference gene primers. TCRdb's copy holds only in-frame clones and misses some; the assay was immunoSEQ multiplex PCR. V, J and clone size are taken as reported in that table, and D and trimming were inferred from the DNA itself. Among roughly 220,000 clones listed, 80% to 90% were seen once.

The chain couples TRBV5-1 to TRBJ1-3; D is perhaps TRBD1 (6 bases). This clonotype originated in a woman of 80 years or more with COVID-19, enrolled during active disease. Material: peripheral blood. DNA of the CDR3: TGCGCCAGCAGGTGGGACATGGGAAACACCATATATTTT. Protein product: CASRWDMGNTIYF.